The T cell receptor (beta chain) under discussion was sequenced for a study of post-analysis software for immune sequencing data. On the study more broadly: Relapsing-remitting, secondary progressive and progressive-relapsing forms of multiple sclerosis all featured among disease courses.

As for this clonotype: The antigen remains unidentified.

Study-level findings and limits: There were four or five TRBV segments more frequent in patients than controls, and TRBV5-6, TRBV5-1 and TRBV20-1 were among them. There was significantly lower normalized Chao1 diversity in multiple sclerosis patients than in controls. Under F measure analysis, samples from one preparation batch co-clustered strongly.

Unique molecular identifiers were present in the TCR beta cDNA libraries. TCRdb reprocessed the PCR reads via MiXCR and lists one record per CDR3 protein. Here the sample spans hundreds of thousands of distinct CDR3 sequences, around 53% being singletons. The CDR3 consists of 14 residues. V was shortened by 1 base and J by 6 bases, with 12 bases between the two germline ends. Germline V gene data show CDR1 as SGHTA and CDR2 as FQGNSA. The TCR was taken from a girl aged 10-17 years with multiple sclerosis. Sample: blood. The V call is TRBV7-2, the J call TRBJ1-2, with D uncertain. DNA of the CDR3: TGTGCCAGCAGCTTAGGGGTAGGCGGGAATGGCTACACCTTC. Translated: CASSLGVGGNGYTF.